These 18 T cell receptor beta chains were sequenced from one sample in a study of T-cell reconstitution after alpha-beta-depleted transplantation in children. Construction of the TCRbeta library involved unique molecular identifiers. One entry per CDR3 protein, called by TCRdb with MiXCR from the PCR reads. The table shows 200,000 to 250,000 distinct CDR3 sequences, with 6.6% occurring only once. This sample comprised PBMCs, obtained before TCRalphabeta/CD19-depleted stem cell transplant. Receptors were obtained from a boy aged 2 to 10 with acute lymphoblastic leukemia, due to receive a stem cell transplant.

V and J are TRBV13 and TRBJ2-1; maybe TRBD2 (6 bases). This CDR3 comprises 16 residues. V was pared by 2 bases and J by 0 bases, with 11 bases between. Germline-derived CDR1 and CDR2 are PRHDT and FYEKMQ (reference sequence). The CDR3 loop is CASSLSAGLSYNEQFF. The CDR3 DNA reads as TGTGCCAGCAGCTTAAGCGCGGGGCTCTCCTACAATGAGCAGTTCTTC.

The chain carries TRBV19 and TRBJ2-2, with 11 positions matching TRBD2. With V trimmed by 3 bases and J by 4 bases, 4 bases remained unmatched. Germline V gene sequence: CDR1 LNHDA, CDR2 SQIVND (reference sequence). The CDR3 contains 16 residues. As DNA, the CDR3 is TGTGCCAGTAGTATCGGGCTAGCGGGGGGCACCGGGGAGCTGTTTTTT. Translating gives CASSIGLAGGTGELFF.

This clonotype was counted at least ten times. Here the CDR3 reads CSANPGTLDETQYF. DNA of the CDR3: TGCAGTGCTAACCCCGGGACTCTTGACGAGACCCAGTACTTC. The genes are TRBV20-1 and TRBJ2-5; TRBD2 might be the D (6 bases). V was shortened by 4 bases and J by 5 bases, with 17 bases between the two germline ends. The CDR3 is 14 residues long. Germline V lookup: CDR1 DFQATT, CDR2 SNEGSKA (reference sequence).

This clonotype was observed at least ten times. The V and J genes are TRBV7-9 and TRBJ2-2; D not resolved. Trimming shortened V by 3 bases and J by 7 bases, and 9 bases separated the two germline ends. Germline V gene data show CDR1 as SEHNR and CDR2 as FQNEAQ (reference sequence). The CDR3 totals 13 residues. The CDR3: CASSFEGIGELFF. The CDR3 region has the DNA TGTGCCAGCAGCTTTGAAGGGATCGGGGAGCTGTTTTTT.

CDR3 coding DNA: TGTGCCAGCAGCCCAGGGGGCGGAATCTCCTACGAGCAGTACTTC. Protein sequence: CASSPGGGISYEQYF. The gene calls are TRBV7-2 and TRBJ2-7, with 8 bases aligning to TRBD1. Germline loops: CDR1 SGHTA, CDR2 FQGNSA. This CDR3 spans 15 amino acids. After removal of 5 bases from V and 0 bases from J, the junction contained 6 bases not matched to a gene.

This clonotype was observed a few times. The chain links TRBV7-7 to TRBJ2-5; tentative D call: TRBD2 (6 bases). CDR1 is SSHAT and CDR2 is FNYEAQ in the germline V gene (reference sequence). CDR3 length: 15 residues. Trimming removed 5 bases from V and 3 bases from J, with 16 bases in between. The DNA of the CDR3 is TGTGCCAGCAGCACCCAGCCCGGGGGTGAAGAGACCCAGTACTTC. It is translated as CASSTQPGGEETQYF.

This clonotype has more than one count but fewer than ten. J is TRBJ2-1 and V is TRBV7-2, with 11 positions matching TRBD2. The CDR3 extends over 18 amino acids. Trimming at V came to 2 bases and at J to 4 bases, leaving 10 bases not matched to a gene. Germline CDR1 reads SGHTA; CDR2 reads FQGNSA. The CDR3 DNA sequence: TGTGCCAGCAGCTTACCCGCTAGCGGGGGGCCAAGGTACAATGAGCAGTTCTTC. Protein: CASSLPASGGPRYNEQFF.

This clonotype appeared many times. The genes are TRBV7-2 and TRBJ2-3; maybe TRBD1 (5 bases). The CDR3 is 15 residues long. Trimming shortened V by 2 bases and J by 0 bases, and 9 bases separated the two germline ends. Germline CDR1 SGHTA, CDR2 FQGNSA. Written as DNA, the CDR3 is TGTGCCAGCAGCTTACAAGGGGCGAGCACAGATACGCAGTATTTT. Residues: CASSLQGASTDTQYF.

This clonotype was detected many times. The V and J genes are TRBV7-2 and TRBJ1-3; 11 nucleotides match TRBD1. The V segment lost 2 bases and the J segment 8 bases; nucleotides outside the gene matches: 5. Per the germline V gene, CDR1 is SGHTA and CDR2 is FQGNSA. The CDR3 has 15 amino acids. The DNA for the CDR3 is TGTGCCAGCAGCTTATGGACAGGGGGCGAGGACACCATATATTTT. As protein: CASSLWTGGEDTIYF.

Many counts were recorded for this clonotype. This chain joins TRBV12-3 or TRBV12-4 and TRBJ2-7, with 7 nucleotides matching TRBD1. Trimming at V came to 7 bases and at J to 3 bases, leaving 12 bases not matched to a gene. There are 15 residues in the CDR3. CDR3 sequence reads: CASILDRDRVYEQYF. DNA for the CDR3: TGTGCCAGCATTCTTGACCGGGACAGAGTCTACGAGCAGTACTTC.

This clonotype occurred many times. The genes are TRBV5-1 and TRBJ1-1; D is possibly TRBD1 (5 bases). Germline V gene lookup returns CDR1 SGHRS and CDR2 YFSETQ. V lost 6 bases to trimming and J lost 5 bases, with 14 bases between them. CDR3 length: 13 residues. As DNA, the CDR3 is TGCGCCAGCACCTCGGCCGGGGGTACTGAAGCTTTCTTT. It specifies CASTSAGGTEAFF.

CDR3 sequence: CSASSSWWGTNSPLHF. In DNA, the CDR3 is TGCAGTGCTAGTTCTTCTTGGTGGGGTACGAATTCACCCCTCCACTTT. The rearrangement uses TRBV20-1 and TRBJ1-6; D call uncertain. This CDR3 is 16 amino acids long. Germline V CDR1 and CDR2: DFQATT, SNEGSKA (reference sequence). The V gene lost 3 bases and the J gene lost 7 bases, with 19 bases spanning the gap.

The chain recombines TRBV28 with TRBJ1-4; the D is unclear. The CDR3 consists of 14 residues. CDR1 and CDR2 from the germline V gene are MDHEN and SYDVKM. V shed 6 bases and J shed 8 bases, with 16 bases lying between them. In nucleotides, the CDR3 is TGTGCCAGCAGCCGAGCTGGTCTTTCGGAAAAACTGTTTTTT. This gives the protein CASSRAGLSEKLFF.

This clonotype was detected only a few times. This chain uses TRBV7-9 with TRBJ2-1, with 8 bases identical to TRBD1. After removal of 0 bases from V and 4 bases from J, the junction contained 8 bases not matched to a gene. The CDR3 is made up of 17 amino acids. Germline V gives CDR1 SEHNR, CDR2 FQNEAQ (reference sequence). The CDR3 region is CASSLAIGTGLYNEQFF. The CDR3 nucleotides are TGTGCCAGCAGCTTAGCGATAGGGACAGGCCTGTACAATGAGCAGTTCTTC.

Ten or more counts support this clonotype. The rearrangement joins TRBV18 to TRBJ2-1, with 10 bases fitting TRBD2. Germline V CDR1 and CDR2: KGHSH, LQKENI. The junction had 6 bases not matched to a gene; V was cut back by 3 bases and J by 7 bases. The CDR3 length is 15 residues. This CDR3 is CASSPLAGEENEQFF. The DNA of the CDR3 is TGTGCCAGCTCACCCCTAGCGGGGGAAGAAAATGAGCAGTTCTTC.

The V call is TRBV4-1, the J call TRBJ2-2, with D unclear. CDR1 is MGHRA and CDR2 is YSYEKL in the germline V gene. The CDR3 spans 15 residues. V was clipped by 0 bases and J by 1 base, with 6 bases between them. The CDR3 sequence is CASSQDRGNTGELFF. The CDR3 DNA follows: TGCGCCAGCAGCCAAGATCGCGGGAACACCGGGGAGCTGTTTTTT.

The sample holds many counts of this clonotype. This sequence is one base from a far larger clone and is likely a read error. This rearrangement joins TRBV15 to TRBJ2-2; no definite D call. Per the germline V gene, CDR1 is LNHNV and CDR2 is YYDKDF (reference sequence). The length of the CDR3 is 12 residues. V was pared by 5 bases and J by 1 base, with 2 bases between. The CDR3 DNA reads as TGTGCCACCAGCGTGAACACCGGGGAGCTGTTTTTT. Protein product: CATSVNTGELFF.

This clonotype was detected many times. V is TRBV11-2 and J is TRBJ2-5; tentative D call: TRBD2 (5 bases). The germline CDR1 and CDR2 sequences are SGHAT and FQNNGV. The CDR3 is 16 amino acids. V shed 0 bases and J shed 0 bases, with 11 bases lying between them. The CDR3 sequence: CASSLDRGSYQETQYF. The CDR3 nucleotides read TGTGCCAGCAGCTTAGATCGGGGTTCGTACCAAGAGACCCAGTACTTC.